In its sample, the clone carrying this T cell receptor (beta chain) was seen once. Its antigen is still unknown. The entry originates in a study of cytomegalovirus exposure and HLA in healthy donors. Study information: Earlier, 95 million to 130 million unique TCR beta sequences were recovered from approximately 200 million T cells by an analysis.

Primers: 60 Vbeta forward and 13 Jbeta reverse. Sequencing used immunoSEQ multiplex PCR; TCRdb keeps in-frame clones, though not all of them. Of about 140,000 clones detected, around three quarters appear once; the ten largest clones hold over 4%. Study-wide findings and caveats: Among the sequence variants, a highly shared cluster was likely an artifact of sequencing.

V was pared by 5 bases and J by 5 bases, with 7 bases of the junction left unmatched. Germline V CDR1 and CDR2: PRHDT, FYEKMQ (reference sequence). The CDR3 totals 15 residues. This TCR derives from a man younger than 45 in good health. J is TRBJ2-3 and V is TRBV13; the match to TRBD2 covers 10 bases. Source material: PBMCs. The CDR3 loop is CASSPRKRGGDTQYF. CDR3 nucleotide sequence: TGTGCCAGCAGCCCCCGGAAGCGGGGGGGAGATACGCAGTATTTT.